Listed here are 5 T cell receptor beta chains from one sample, sequenced in a study of cytomegalovirus exposure and HLA in healthy donors. The PCR was carried out with 60 Vbeta primers and 13 Jbeta primers. Repertoires were generated with immunoSEQ multiplex PCR, while TCRdb's copy carries only in-frame clones and drops some. The profile shows under 200,000 clones, less than 90% of them singletons. Sequencing used PBMCs. These receptors were obtained from a male donor in good health and CMV-seropositive.

This clone has just one count. The CDR3 region has the DNA TGTGCCAGTAGTCAATGGGACTATTTCACAGATACGCAGTATTTT. It yields the protein CASSQWDYFTDTQYF. The chain couples TRBV19 to TRBJ2-3, with TRBD2 matching over 7 bases. Trimming removed 5 bases from V and 2 bases from J; junction bases left unmatched: 7. This CDR3 is 15 amino acids long. Germline-derived CDR1 and CDR2 are LNHDA and SQIVND (reference sequence).

The V call is TRBV5-5, the J call TRBJ1-3; maybe TRBD1 (6 bases). V lost 3 bases, J lost 0 bases, and 10 bases lay in between. The CDR3 covers 15 residues. Germline CDR1 and CDR2: SGHKS and YYEKEE (reference sequence). CDR3 sequence reads: CASSSGQLSGNTIYF. Here the CDR3 DNA reads TGTGCCAGCAGCTCTGGACAGCTCTCTGGAAACACCATATATTTT.

J is TRBJ2-5 and V is TRBV28; 10 positions match TRBD1. CDR1 and CDR2 (germline): MDHEN, SYDVKM. J was trimmed by 8 bases and V by 3 bases; bases with no gene match: 3. This CDR3 region has 13 residues. In DNA, the CDR3 is TGTGCCAGCAGTTTGCGGACAGGGGGAACCCAGTACTTC. This translates into CASSLRTGGTQYF.

This chain connects TRBV5-4 to TRBJ2-1, with TRBD2 matching 10 bases. V was pared by 1 base and J by 5 bases, with 3 bases of the junction left unmatched. CDR1 is SGHNT, CDR2 YYREEE, per germline (reference sequence). The CDR3 runs to 15 residues. CDR3 sequence reads: CASSLSSGRHNEQFF. Here the CDR3 DNA reads TGTGCCAGCAGCTTGAGTAGCGGGAGGCACAATGAGCAGTTCTTC.

This clone has only one observation. For the CDR3, the DNA is TGTGCCAGCAGCTCCACTAGCGGGCCTCCCTACGAGCAGTACTTC. Amino acids: CASSSTSGPPYEQYF. The chain carries TRBV5-5 and TRBJ2-7; 9 bases are a match to TRBD2. Germline V CDR1 and CDR2: SGHKS, YYEKEE (reference sequence). The CDR3 runs 15 residues. Trimming took 3 bases from V and 2 from J; bases not matched to a gene: 6. Filled out from reference TRBV5-5 and TRBJ2-7, the complete variable domain reads DAGVTQSPTHLIKTRGQQVTLRCSPISGHKSVSWYQQVLGQGPQFIFQYYEKEERGRGNFPDRFSARQFPNYSSELNVNALLLGDSALYLCASSSTSGPPYEQYFGPGTRLTVT.